This T cell receptor beta chain was recovered during a study of identical twins (dated by TCRdb to the mid-2010s). Concerning the study at large: To test whether fetal clonotypes persist, the study used deep sequencing on TCR alpha and beta repertoires from monozygotic twins, unrelated adults of various ages, and cord blood. To rule out contamination, replicate twin experiments were performed at different times with different library preparation protocols. Overall results and qualifications from the work: Recombination models systematically underestimated out-of-frame TCR alpha sharing in monozygotic twins but agreed with sharing between unrelated individuals. Because the same donors could not be followed over many years, the conclusions depended on cross-sectional statistical analysis. Excess twin sharing in beta out-of-frame sequences was weaker because fewer shared sequences lowered the signal-to-noise ratio. Invariant T cells such as MAIT and iNKT could partly confound zero-insertion analyses, although diverse VJ usage argued against such confounding for most clonotypes. Abundant cord blood beta clonotypes carried fewer insertions; young adult naive repertoires showed a weaker similar trend, while memory repertoires showed none. Compared with coincidental sharing between unrelated individuals, an excess of low generation-probability sequences was observed among out-of-frame TCR alpha sequences shared between twins.

Libraries were constructed by 5' RACE. Sequenced using an Illumina HiSeq 2000. Template switching added a universal primer binding site, and the final cDNA carried a unique molecular identifier that allowed TCR cDNA molecules to be counted accurately. First-strand cDNA for TCR alpha and beta chains was synthesized from specific primers in the conserved constant-segment region. Each cDNA library was double barcoded, with a SMART-Mk sample barcode plus Illumina barcodes, to control for contamination. TruSeq adapter sequences and Illumina sample barcodes were added in two successive PCR steps. TCR alpha and beta cDNA libraries were sequenced on the Illumina HiSeq platform with custom primers. From the authors' description of their analysis: Raw reads were processed with MiGEC to extract unique molecular identifiers, and MiXCR was used to determine CDR3 positions. For each individual, recombination models were inferred using an EM algorithm with the repgenHMM and IGoR tools. Shared clonotype analysis was performed with the tcR package in R, normalizing sharing by the product of cloneset sizes. Out-of-frame nonproductive sequences were analyzed to study raw recombination free of thymic and clonal selection effects. The public reads were reprocessed in TCRdb via fastp at Q25 and MiXCR, keeping in-frame beta chains. Records with the same CDR3 protein are collapsed into one entry carrying the most frequent genes and DNA. V and J calls and clone size were set by TCRdb, not the authors. The sample table shows about 390,000 distinct CDR3 sequences, and roughly 9% are seen once. Clones ranked in the top ten supply more than 8% of the sample.

The trim is 0 bases for V and 4 bases for J, with a gap of 5 bases between the germline ends. As encoded in the germline V gene, CDR1 is SGHRS while CDR2 is YFSETQ. Taken from cysteine to phenylalanine, the CDR3 has 12 residues. Only the CDR3 portion is preserved as DNA: 36 bases, with reading frame beginning at the first base. The table lists this clonotype with many counts. No antigen is known for it. Base qualities are not at hand, and no much larger clone is one base apart. Every donor was a healthy Caucasian. The study also sequenced three unrelated non-twin adults: a male aged 18 to 29, a male aged 50 to 60 and a female aged 50 to 60. Miltenyi CD45RO+ enrichment and human naive T-cell isolation kits were used to isolate memory (CD45RO+) and naive T cells from PBMC.

The sequence was obtained from a woman aged 45-65 years in good health. The V gene is TRBV5-1 and the J gene is TRBJ2-7, with the D gene not confidently named. Specimen: naive T cells sorted from blood. The cell subset or site label for this specimen denotes: cells isolated with a human naive T-cell isolation kit. CDR3 reads: CASSLVGYEQYF. The DNA sequence is as follows: TGCGCCAGCAGCTTGGTAGGTTACGAGCAGTACTTC.